Listed here are 7 T cell receptor beta chains from one sample, sequenced in a study of shared clonotypes between healthy human individuals. Profiled with immunoSEQ multiplex PCR; TCRdb holds only in-frame clones, not every one. The sample lists hundreds of thousands of clones, roughly 96% occurring once. CD8 cells classed as naive were CD45RO-negative and positively selected for CCR7, excluding terminally differentiated effector memory CD45RA+ cells. The sample consisted of naive CD8+ T cells sorted from blood. The receptor set was obtained from a woman under 40 in good health.

The chain is built from TRBV5-8 and TRBJ2-2, with 9 bases fitting TRBD2. Germline trimming cut 1 base from V and 5 bases from J; bases unmatched to any gene: 3. Germline CDR1 reads SGHTS; CDR2 reads YDEGEE. The CDR3 totals 15 residues. The CDR3 protein is CASSLLAGVTGELFF. For the CDR3, the DNA is TGTGCCAGCAGCTTGTTAGCGGGAGTAACCGGGGAGCTGTTTTTT.

The chain employs TRBV7-9 and TRBJ2-2, with 12 positions matching TRBD1. Per the germline V gene, CDR1 is SEHNR and CDR2 is FQNEAQ (reference sequence). V lost 5 bases to trimming and J lost 4 bases; unmatched junction nucleotides: 11. CDR3 length equals 18 residues. CDR3 nucleotide sequence: TGTGCCAGCAGCACCCGAATGGGACAGGGGGCTGTCACCGGGGAGCTGTTTTTT. It codes for CASSTRMGQGAVTGELFF.

The CDR3: CASSSPRQGPTGELFF. The CDR3 region has the DNA TGTGCCAGCAGTTCCCCACGACAGGGTCCCACCGGGGAGCTGTTTTTT. The chain joins TRBV19 to TRBJ2-2; 7 positions agree with TRBD1. The CDR3 loop spans 16 amino acids. Germline V gene data show CDR1 as LNHDA and CDR2 as SQIVND (reference sequence). The trim removed 9 bases at V and 4 bases at J, leaving 14 bases unmatched.

The chain carries TRBV28 and TRBJ2-1, with TRBD2 matching over 9 bases. The CDR3 totals 18 residues. The V gene's germline CDR1 is MDHEN and CDR2 SYDVKM. V gave up 3 bases and J gave up 1 base; unmatched junction bases: 10. The CDR3 DNA follows: TGTGCCAGCAGTTTCTTAGCGGGAGTGGGCAGATCCTACAATGAGCAGTTCTTC. Encoded protein: CASSFLAGVGRSYNEQFF.

V usage is TRBV20-1 and J usage is TRBJ2-1; 7 bases align to TRBD2. The CDR3 sequence is 11 residues long. Trimming cost V 6 bases and J 9 bases; bases outside gene matches: 5. CDR1 and CDR2 (germline): DFQATT, SNEGSKA (reference sequence). The CDR3 DNA reads as TGCAGTGCCAGCACGGGGGGTGAGCAGTTCTTC. Its protein is CSASTGGEQFF.

The J gene is TRBJ2-2, the V gene TRBV5-8, with a possible D match to TRBD1 (5 bases). The CDR3 has 14 residues. V shed 1 base and J shed 6 bases, with 10 bases lying between them. Germline lookup yields CDR1 SGHTS and CDR2 YDEGEE. In DNA, the CDR3 is TGTGCCAGCAGCTTGAGACAGTCTTCCGGGGAGCTGTTTTTT. It specifies CASSLRQSSGELFF.

The genes are TRBV4-1 and TRBJ2-5; tentative D call: TRBD1 (5 bases). Trimming took 1 base from V and 4 from J, leaving 19 bases between them. This CDR3 has 17 amino acids. CDR1 MGHRA and CDR2 YSYEKL come from the germline V gene. CDR3 region: CASSQGQGKETRETQYF. The CDR3 DNA is TGCGCCAGCAGCCAAGGGCAGGGTAAGGAGACAAGAGAGACCCAGTACTTC.